One sample yielded the 32 T cell receptor beta chains listed below, sequenced in a study of T cells after yellow fever vaccination. One entry per CDR3 protein results from TCRdb running MiXCR on the 5' RACE reads. The sample has some 150,000 distinct CDR3 sequences; about 6.9% are singletons. Sequencing used CD4+ T cells sorted from PBMCs, obtained 10 days after the yellow fever booster vaccination. The receptors were sampled from a man in his thirties or forties who received the YFV17D yellow fever vaccine.

This clonotype has a count of ten or more. The chain links TRBV5-1 to TRBJ2-1, with 7 bases identical to TRBD2. CDR1 SGHRS and CDR2 YFSETQ come from the germline V gene. V was clipped by 2 bases and J by 3 bases; unmatched bases: 11. The CDR3 length is 17 residues. CDR3 coding DNA: TGCGCCAGCAGCTTTTCTCCCACAGCGGGGCTCTACAATGAGCAGTTCTTC. Translating it yields CASSFSPTAGLYNEQFF.

Ten or more counts support this clonotype. This rearrangement joins TRBV7-2 to TRBJ2-5; D could derive from TRBD1 or TRBD2 (6 bases each). CDR1 SGHTA and CDR2 FQGNSA come from the germline V gene. Trimming took 3 bases from V and 5 from J, leaving 13 bases between them. CDR3 size: 14 residues. The CDR3 DNA reads as TGTGCCAGCAGCTTTGGGGGCGGGGTGGAGACCCAGTACTTC. Amino acid sequence: CASSFGGGVETQYF.

This clonotype was recorded many times. The gene calls are TRBV6-5 and TRBJ2-1; 7 bases align to TRBD1. V lost 0 bases, J lost 10 bases, and 6 bases stayed unmatched. The CDR3 sequence is 14 residues long. Per germline, CDR1 MNHEY and CDR2 SVGAGI. The CDR3 sequence is CASSYSLDRPEQFF. The CDR3 coding sequence is TGTGCCAGCAGTTACTCCTTGGACAGGCCAGAGCAGTTCTTC.

This clonotype was counted at least ten times. The chain combines TRBV7-2 with TRBJ2-5; D uncertain. CDR1 and CDR2 (germline): SGHTA, FQGNSA. V was clipped by 2 bases and J by 1 base, with 5 bases between them. CDR3 length equals 13 residues. CDR3 sequence: CASSLRSQETQYF. The DNA for the CDR3 is TGTGCCAGCAGCTTACGTTCCCAAGAGACCCAGTACTTC.

This clonotype was recorded many times. V is TRBV29-1 and J is TRBJ2-3, with TRBD1 as a possible D gene (6 bases). This CDR3 is 12 amino acids long. Trimming shortened V by 4 bases and J by 2 bases, and 7 bases separated the two germline ends. Germline V lookup: CDR1 SQVTM, CDR2 ANQGSEA. The CDR3 here is CSVGQATDTQYF. The CDR3 nucleotides read TGCAGCGTTGGACAGGCCACAGATACGCAGTATTTT.

This clonotype has at least ten counts. The rearrangement links TRBV9 to TRBJ2-3; D is unresolved. The germline gives CDR1 SGDLS, CDR2 YYNGEE. This CDR3 is 13 amino acids long. Trimming stripped 3 bases from V and 3 bases from J, with 8 bases between. This CDR3 is CASSDRTTDTQYF. CDR3 bases: TGTGCCAGCAGCGACAGAACGACAGATACGCAGTATTTT.

This clonotype was recorded a few times. The chain employs TRBV12-3 or TRBV12-4 and TRBJ1-2; D perhaps matches TRBD1 (5 bases). V dropped 3 bases and J dropped 8 bases, with 13 bases sitting between them. This CDR3 comprises 13 residues. CDR3: CASSFGRAGGYTF. The CDR3 coding sequence is TGTGCCAGCAGTTTTGGCAGGGCGGGGGGCTACACCTTC.

Ten or more counts support this clonotype. The chain recombines TRBV23-1 with TRBJ2-7; D gene ambiguous. TRBV23-1 is an open reading frame, and its role is uncertain. The CDR3 consists of 14 residues. The V end was cut by 3 bases, the J end by 7 bases, with 16 bases between. CDR3 region: CASSHTAQVGEQYF. CDR3 nucleotides: TGCGCCAGCAGTCACACGGCCCAGGTTGGGGAGCAGTACTTC.

Ten or more counts support this clonotype. The V gene is TRBV12-3 or TRBV12-4, the J gene TRBJ2-1; no reliable D call. This CDR3 contains 15 residues. V dropped 3 bases and J dropped 1 base, with 10 bases sitting between them. Written as DNA, the CDR3 is TGTGCCAGCAGTTTTGGAGCGACTTCCTACAATGAGCAGTTCTTC. Translated: CASSFGATSYNEQFF.

This chain links TRBV10-3 with TRBJ1-2, with 7 nucleotides matching TRBD1. Germline loops: CDR1 ENHRY, CDR2 SYGVKD. The CDR3 is 16 amino acids. The trim removed 4 bases at V and 5 bases at J, leaving 13 bases unmatched. The CDR3 sequence: CAISVVGTEPTYGYTF. The CDR3 DNA reads TGTGCCATCAGTGTTGTAGGGACAGAACCTACTTATGGCTACACCTTC.

This clonotype showed up many times. CDR3 residues: CASTGQSYNEQFF. The CDR3 region has the DNA TGTGCCAGCACGGGACAGTCCTACAATGAGCAGTTCTTC. The chain links TRBV12-3 or TRBV12-4 to TRBJ2-1; the match to TRBD1 covers 7 bases. V lost 7 bases and J lost 1; bases outside the gene matches: 1. The CDR3 loop spans 13 amino acids.

The chain combines TRBV6-2 or TRBV6-3 with TRBJ1-2; D may be TRBD1 (5 bases). Germline V gene data show CDR1 as MNHEY and CDR2 as SVGEGT. This CDR3 region has 13 residues. V lost 6 bases and J lost 4, with 12 bases in between. CDR3 loop: CASRMGTTYGYTF. CDR3 nucleotide sequence: TGTGCCAGCAGAATGGGGACCACCTATGGCTACACCTTC.

This clonotype was detected many times. The chain uses TRBV29-1 and TRBJ2-5; D is ambiguous. V lost 8 bases, J lost 1 base, and 11 bases lay in between. Per germline, CDR1 SQVTM and CDR2 ANQGSEA. The CDR3 extends over 12 amino acids. The CDR3 spells CSLDLGQETQYF. CDR3 DNA sequence: TGCAGCCTGGATCTGGGCCAAGAGACCCAGTACTTC.

This clonotype was seen a handful of times. The chain recombines TRBV27 with TRBJ2-1; 8 bases match TRBD1. With V trimmed by 2 bases and J by 3 bases, 12 bases remained unmatched. Looked up from germline, CDR1 is MNHEY and CDR2 is SMNVEV (reference sequence). CDR3 length: 18 amino acids. DNA of the CDR3: TGTGCCAGCAGTTTAAAACACAGGGGGACCTCCTACTACAATGAGCAGTTCTTC. Residues: CASSLKHRGTSYYNEQFF.

This clonotype was recorded at least ten times. The chain has TRBV5-1 and TRBJ2-3, with 11 bases fitting TRBD1. Trimming at V came to 4 bases and at J to 4 bases, leaving 5 bases not matched to a gene. The germline V gene encodes CDR1 SGHRS and CDR2 YFSETQ. CDR3 length equals 15 residues. Written as DNA, the CDR3 is TGCGCCAGCAGCCCCGGACAGGGGGCGTCAGATACGCAGTATTTT. This gives the protein CASSPGQGASDTQYF. The entire variable domain, with the rest obtained from reference TRBV5-1 and TRBJ2-3, is as follows: KAGVTQTPRYLIKTRGQQVTLSCSPISGHRSVSWYQQTPGQGLQFLFEYFSETQRNKGNFPGRFSGRQFSNSRSEMNVSTLELGDSALYLCASSPGQGASDTQYFGPGTRLTVL.

Many counts were recorded for this clonotype. This chain links TRBV11-2 with TRBJ2-1; unclear D gene. V dropped 5 bases and J dropped 13 bases, with 15 bases sitting between them. This CDR3 contains 12 residues. The germline V gene encodes CDR1 SGHAT and CDR2 FQNNGV. The CDR3: CASSEAPTRQFF. DNA for the CDR3: TGTGCCAGCAGCGAGGCCCCCACTCGCCAGTTCTTC.

This clonotype was recorded a few times. The chain employs TRBV9 and TRBJ1-1; 8 nucleotides agree with TRBD1. Germline V gene sequence: CDR1 SGDLS, CDR2 YYNGEE. The CDR3 consists of 20 residues. V lost 0 bases to trimming and J lost 0 bases; unmatched junction nucleotides: 16. CDR3 in amino acids: CASSVDNEGRGPRMNTEAFF. CDR3 DNA sequence: TGTGCCAGCAGCGTAGACAACGAAGGCAGGGGGCCCCGGATGAACACTGAAGCTTTCTTT. Supplemented by reference TRBV9 and TRBJ1-1, the full variable domain reads DSGVTQTPKHLITATGQRVTLRCSPRSGDLSVYWYQQSLDQGLQFLIQYYNGEERAKGNILERFSAQQFPDLHSELNLSSLELGDSALYFCASSVDNEGRGPRMNTEAFFGQGTRLTVV.

This clonotype has a count of ten or more. One end of the junction varies from germline; a read error may be responsible. This chain joins TRBV7-2 and TRBJ2-7; 8 bases are a match to TRBD2. CDR3 length: 12 residues. The germline V gene has CDR1 SGHTA and CDR2 FQGNSA. The CDR3 DNA reads TGTGCCAGCAGCCCGGGAGTGGGGACTAGATTCTTC. Protein sequence: CASSPGVGTRFF. Full variable domain (remainder filled in from reference TRBV7-2 and TRBJ2-7): GAGVSQSPSNKVTEKGKDVELRCDPISGHTALYWYRQSLGQGLEFLIYFQGNSAPDKSGLPSDRFSAERTGGSVSTLTIQRTQQEDSAVYLCASSPGVGTRFFGPGTRLTVT.

This clonotype was detected only a few times. CDR3 sequence: CSAPSPRDNYGYTF. The CDR3 DNA reads as TGCAGTGCCCCCTCCCCTAGGGACAACTATGGCTACACCTTC. J is TRBJ1-2 and V is TRBV20-1; a possible D gene is TRBD1 (5 bases). This CDR3 region has 14 residues. CDR1 DFQATT and CDR2 SNEGSKA come from the germline V gene (reference sequence). The V end was cut by 6 bases, the J end by 2 bases, with 16 bases between.

This clonotype was found many times. CDR3 in amino acids: CILRSASTGELFF. CDR3 DNA: TGCATTTTACGTAGTGCGAGCACCGGGGAGCTGTTTTTT. The rearrangement joins TRBV20-1 to TRBJ2-2; D remains unclear. Germline-derived CDR1 and CDR2 are DFQATT and SNEGSKA (reference sequence). The CDR3 length is 13 residues.

There are many counts of this clonotype. The chain uses TRBV28 and TRBJ2-7; tentative D call: TRBD2 (7 bases). Trimming pared 1 base from V and 0 bases from J, leaving 28 bases between. CDR1 MDHEN and CDR2 SYDVKM come from the germline V gene. CDR3 length: 21 amino acids. CDR3 sequence reads: CASSLSPSTWVRGASSYEQYF. The DNA for the CDR3 is TGTGCCAGCAGTTTATCCCCCTCGACATGGGTTCGGGGGGCCAGCTCCTACGAGCAGTACTTC.

Many counts were recorded for this clonotype. The chain employs TRBV28 and TRBJ2-7; D is perhaps TRBD1 (5 bases). V lost 7 bases and J 6 bases, leaving 16 bases between the germline ends. The CDR3 is 13 residues long. Per the germline V gene, CDR1 is MDHEN and CDR2 is SYDVKM. CDR3 coding DNA: TGTGCCAGCACTGGGGCCATTACGATCGAGCAGTACTTC. It translates to CASTGAITIEQYF.

In this sample, this clonotype turned up many times. The CDR3 bases are TGTGCCAGCAGCGTAGCGGGGACACAGGGCTACGAGCAGTACTTC. Translating gives CASSVAGTQGYEQYF. This chain connects TRBV9 to TRBJ2-7; D may be TRBD1 (6 bases). The CDR3 has 15 residues. V dropped 0 bases and J dropped 3 bases, with 13 bases sitting between them. Germline-derived CDR1 and CDR2 are SGDLS and YYNGEE.

There are many counts of this clonotype. The chain links TRBV12-3 or TRBV12-4 to TRBJ1-2; no firm D call. Trimming took off 2 bases at V and 8 bases at J, with 9 bases between the two ends. CDR3 length: 12 amino acids. The CDR3 DNA reads TGTGCCAGCAGTTTATCCCGAAGCGGCTACACCTTC. This gives the protein CASSLSRSGYTF.

This clonotype has at least ten counts. The gene calls are TRBV20-1 and TRBJ2-1; D not certain. V lost 6 bases and J 5 bases, leaving 17 bases between the germline ends. Germline CDR1 and CDR2: DFQATT and SNEGSKA (reference sequence). The CDR3 is 14 amino acids. The CDR3 region is CSAADGRSHNEQFF. The DNA for the CDR3 is TGCAGTGCCGCGGACGGGCGGAGCCACAATGAGCAGTTCTTC.

This clonotype was counted only a few times. The CDR3 sequence: CASSKQGVSYNEQFF. The CDR3 DNA reads as TGTGCCAGCAGTAAACAGGGAGTGAGCTACAATGAGCAGTTCTTC. The gene calls are TRBV27 and TRBJ2-1; D possibly corresponds to TRBD1 (6 bases). The CDR3 extends over 15 amino acids. Germline V gives CDR1 MNHEY, CDR2 SMNVEV (reference sequence). V dropped 5 bases and J dropped 3 bases, with 14 bases sitting between them.

This chain links TRBV3-1 with TRBJ2-7; 9 nucleotides agree with TRBD1. V trimming: 1 base; J trimming: 3 bases; junction bases outside the gene matches: 4. Germline values: CDR1 LGHDT, CDR2 YNNKEL (reference sequence). This CDR3 has 15 amino acids. CDR3 sequence: CASSQGTGGIYEQYF. The CDR3 bases are TGTGCCAGCAGCCAAGGCACAGGGGGCATCTACGAGCAGTACTTC.

This clonotype was seen at least ten times. The gene calls are TRBV29-1 and TRBJ2-5, with 7 bases lining up with TRBD2. This CDR3 region has 14 residues. Germline values: CDR1 SQVTM, CDR2 ANQGSEA. J lost 4 bases, V lost 7 bases, and 12 bases had no gene match. Written as DNA, the CDR3 is TGCAGCGCCCAACGGGCGTTAGCGGGAGAGACCCAGTACTTC. This encodes CSAQRALAGETQYF. Supplemented by reference TRBV29-1 and TRBJ2-5, the full variable domain reads SAVISQKPSRDICQRGTSLTIQCQVDSQVTMMFWYRQQPGQSLTLIATANQGSEATYESGFVIDKFPISRPNLTFSTLTVSNMSPEDSSIYLCSAQRALAGETQYFGPGTRLLVL.

This clonotype has only a few counts. The CDR3 region is CASSLASGNRGDTQYF. Written as DNA, the CDR3 is TGCGCCAGCAGCTTGGCCAGCGGAAATCGGGGGGATACGCAGTATTTT. The V and J genes are TRBV5-1 and TRBJ2-3; TRBD2 might be the D (6 bases). The CDR3 extends over 16 amino acids. Germline CDR1 reads SGHRS; CDR2 reads YFSETQ. V was cut by 0 bases and J by 6 bases, with 17 bases left in between.

This clonotype appeared many times. V and J are TRBV14 and TRBJ2-5, with D possibly being TRBD1 or TRBD2 (6 bases each). This CDR3 has 16 amino acids. The germline CDR1 and CDR2 sequences are SGHDN and FVKESK. V dropped 0 bases and J dropped 1 base, with 12 bases sitting between them. The CDR3 DNA sequence: TGTGCCAGCAGCCAAGAAAGGGGGGCGGCCCAAGAGACCCAGTACTTC. Translated, it gives CASSQERGAAQETQYF.

This clonotype was recorded many times. The chain couples TRBV9 to TRBJ2-1; 13 positions match TRBD2. The V gene end was trimmed by 3 bases and the J gene end by 4 bases; junction bases not matched to a gene: 4. In germline, CDR1 is SGDLS, CDR2 YYNGEE. The CDR3 extends over 16 amino acids. CDR3 region: CASSGTSGSSYNEQFF. The CDR3 DNA is TGTGCCAGCAGCGGGACTAGCGGGAGCTCGTACAATGAGCAGTTCTTC.

The table lists this clonotype with a few counts. The rearrangement joins TRBV5-1 to TRBJ1-5; D not resolved. V was cut by 0 bases and J by 5 bases, with 6 bases left in between. The V gene's germline CDR1 is SGHRS and CDR2 YFSETQ. The CDR3 extends over 13 amino acids. CDR3 DNA sequence: TGCGCCAGCAGCTTGGACATTGATCAGCCCCAGCATTTT. Translation: CASSLDIDQPQHF.